This TCR beta chain was identified during a study of cytomegalovirus exposure and HLA in healthy donors. Only a few counts were recorded for this clone. Both 60 Vbeta primers and 13 Jbeta primers went into the PCR. TCRdb's table, derived via immunoSEQ multiplex PCR, lists solely in-frame clones and lacks some. Of roughly 100,000 clones listed, about 83% are singletons. CDR1 is GTSNPN and CDR2 is SVGIG in the germline V gene (reference sequence). The CDR3 has 16 residues. J was trimmed by 4 bases and V by 3 bases; bases with no gene match: 9. Sequenced input: PBMCs. The clonotype comes from a female donor in good health and CMV-seropositive. The rearrangement links TRBV30 to TRBJ1-1, with TRBD1 identical over 12 bases. CDR3 nucleotide sequence: TGTGCCTGGAGGGGGGGACAGGGGGCTTTCAGCACTGAAGCTTTCTTT. Protein sequence: CAWRGGQGAFSTEAFF.